This T cell receptor beta chain was sequenced during a study of T cell responses to AZD1222 COVID-19 vaccine. The study, taken as a whole, reports: Every sample of the repertoires postdated the peak T cell response.

Sequencing was performed with immunoSEQ multiplex PCR; in TCRdb, only in-frame clones are kept and a portion is missing. The sample shows 150,000 to 200,000 clones, less than 95% of them seen only once. As for this clone: Its antigen is not identified.

Germline CDR1 is MNHEY and CDR2 is SVGAGI. This CDR3 region has 13 residues. Between the trimmed V and J ends, which lost 5 bases and 8 bases, there was a span of 15 bases. The sequence was collected from an adult who received the AZD1222 COVID-19 vaccine. The chain employs TRBV6-5 and TRBJ1-2; D gene unclear. The material was peripheral blood, obtained 28 days after the second AZD1222 dose. The CDR3 bases are TGTGCCAGCAGTAGCCTGGGATTAGGGGGCTACACCTTC. This translates into CASSSLGLGGYTF.